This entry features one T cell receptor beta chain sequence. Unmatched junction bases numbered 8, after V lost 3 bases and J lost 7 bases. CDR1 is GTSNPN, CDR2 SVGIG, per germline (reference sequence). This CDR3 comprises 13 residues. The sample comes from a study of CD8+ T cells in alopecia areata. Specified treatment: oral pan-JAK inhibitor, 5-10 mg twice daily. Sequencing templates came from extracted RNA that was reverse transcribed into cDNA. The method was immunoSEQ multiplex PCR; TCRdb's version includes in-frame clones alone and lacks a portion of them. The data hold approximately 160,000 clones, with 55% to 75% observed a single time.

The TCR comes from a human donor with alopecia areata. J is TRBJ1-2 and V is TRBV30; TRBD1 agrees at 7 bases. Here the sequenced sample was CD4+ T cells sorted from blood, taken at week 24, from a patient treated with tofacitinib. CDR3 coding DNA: TGTGCCTGGAGGGGAGGGGGCGAGGCTGGCTACACCTTC. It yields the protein CAWRGGGEAGYTF. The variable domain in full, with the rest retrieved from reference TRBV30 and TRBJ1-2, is SQTIHQWPATLVQPVGSPLSLECTVEGTSNPNLYWYRQAAGRGLQLLFYSVGIGQISSEVPQNLSASRPQDRQFILSSKKLLLSDSGFYLCAWRGGGEAGYTFGSGTRLTVV.